Below are 13 T cell receptor beta chains sequenced from a single sample in a study of tumor-infiltrating lymphocytes in primary liver carcinoma. The tissue used was unsorted bulk material of 20-30 mg. RNA and DNA were co-extracted from it with the AllPrep DNA/RNA mini kit. The investigators made TCR beta cDNA from about 0.45 ug total RNA, using a constant-region primer. Investigators got TCR beta libraries out of three nested multiplex PCR rounds, done with slightly modified ARM-PCR. Forward primers for TRBV1-TRBV30 and a C-beta reverse primer served the first two PCR rounds, at about 11 cycles each. TCRdb re-called the multiplex PCR reads with MiXCR, one entry per CDR3 protein. The sample contains approximately 88,000 distinct CDR3 sequences, approximately 72% of which appear only once. The source material was tumor-adjacent normal liver tissue. The source of these receptors is a man aged 35 to 55 with primary liver carcinoma and hepatitis B virus infection.

The chain couples TRBV21-1 to TRBJ2-4; the table's D gene call, TRBD1, was not cross checked with the DNA. TRBV21-1 is recorded as a pseudogene. The CDR3 is 16 amino acids. In DNA, the CDR3 is TGTGCCAGCAGCAAAACGGCCGGGGTAGCTGCCAGGATTCAGTACTTC. It encodes CASSKTAGVAARIQYF.

With respect to this clonotype: This may arise from a read error, as a much more abundant clone is one base away. V and J are TRBV10-3 and TRBJ2-5; D is ambiguous. The V gene's germline CDR1 is ENHRY and CDR2 SYGVKD. The CDR3 has 14 amino acids. CDR3 protein: CAISEGPKEETHYF. CDR3 DNA: TGTGCCATCAGTGAAGGGCCAAAGGAAGAGACCCACTACTTC.

This clonotype turned up a few times. Since a much larger clone is just one base distant, this may be a read error. The chain combines TRBV4-2 with TRBJ1-1; D not certain. The germline CDR1 and CDR2 sequences are LGHNA and YNFKEQ. The CDR3 extends over 13 amino acids. The CDR3 here is CASSHDIKTEALF. The CDR3 nucleotides are TGTGCCAGCAGCCACGATATCAAAACTGAAGCTTTATTT.

The chain employs TRBV6-1 and TRBJ2-7, with D possibly TRBD2 on 6 matching bases. Trimming removed 7 bases from V and 2 bases from J, with 18 bases in between. The CDR3 contains 15 residues. Germline V lookup: CDR1 MNHNS, CDR2 SASEGT. CDR3 sequence (DNA): TGTGCCAGCATTACAGGAGGGTCCACTCCCTACGAGCAGTACTTC. Translating gives CASITGGSTPYEQYF.

Notes on this clonotype: With a much larger clone just one base away, this may be a read error. CDR3 sequence reads: CVSSLTGTEKLFF. The CDR3 coding sequence is TGTGTCAGCAGCCTGACAGGGACTGAAAAACTGTTTTTT. The chain is built from TRBV5-6 and TRBJ1-4; 7 bases line up with TRBD1. The CDR3 has 13 residues. Germline V gene data show CDR1 as SGHDT and CDR2 as YYEEEE.

On this clonotype itself: A much larger clone is a single base away; this may be a read error. V usage is TRBV13 and J usage is TRBJ2-3; TRBD2 might be the D (6 bases). V lost 3 bases and J 8 bases, leaving 18 bases between the germline ends. This CDR3 spans 15 amino acids. Germline CDR1 PRHDT, CDR2 FYEKMQ (reference sequence). The CDR3 reads CASSLEQRYGGTQYF. The CDR3 DNA sequence: TGTGCCAGCAGCTTGGAACAGAGGTACGGGGGTACGCAGTATTTT.

This clonotype was seen a few times. This sequence may be a read error, since a much larger clone differs from it by one base. The rearrangement links TRBV10-2 to TRBJ1-6; possible D gene TRBD1, 5 bases. Germline loops: CDR1 WSHSY, CDR2 SAAADI. V dropped 6 bases and J dropped 10 bases, with 13 bases sitting between them. The CDR3 sequence is 13 residues long. The DNA for the CDR3 is TGCGCCAGCAGCGGGGCAGGGTGGTCACCCCTCCACTTT. Its translation: CASSGAGWSPLHF.

Turning to this clonotype: A read error may be the cause here, since a much bigger clone is one base away. This chain links TRBV6-2 or TRBV6-3 with TRBJ1-1; no clear D gene. Germline values: CDR1 MNHEY, CDR2 SVGEGT. This CDR3 spans 13 amino acids. The CDR3 region is CTSSYSWNTEAFF. In DNA form, the CDR3 reads TGTACCAGCAGTTACTCATGGAACACTGAAGCTTTCTTT.

Comment on this clonotype: At one boundary the junction diverges from the germline segment, which might be a read error. V gene TRBV30 combines with J gene TRBJ2-5; D unresolved. The CDR3 totals 14 residues. Germline values: CDR1 GTSNPN, CDR2 SVGIG (reference sequence). For the CDR3, the DNA is TGTGCCTGGAGTAGAGGTCGGTCCCAAGAGATCCAGTACTTC. It specifies CAWSRGRSQEIQYF.

This clonotype is categorized as large (0.1 to 1%). V usage is TRBV11-2 and J usage is TRBJ2-5, with 10 bases fitting TRBD2. CDR3 length: 18 residues. Germline CDR1 reads SGHAT; CDR2 reads FQNNGV. The junction had 9 bases not matched to a gene; V was cut back by 2 bases and J by 0 bases. CDR3 protein: CASSLRPGLAAYQETQYF. CDR3 nucleotide sequence: TGTGCCAGCAGCTTACGTCCTGGACTAGCGGCGTACCAAGAGACCCAGTACTTC.

With respect to this clonotype: A much larger clone sits a single nucleotide away, making a read error possible. The J gene is TRBJ2-7, the V gene TRBV5-5, with a possible D match to TRBD1 (6 bases). The CDR3 contains 14 residues. Germline lookup yields CDR1 SGHKS and CDR2 YYEKEE (reference sequence). The CDR3 loop is CASSYRVGPYDQYF. DNA for the CDR3: TGTGCCAGCAGCTACAGGGTTGGGCCCTACGATCAGTACTTC.

In the case of this clonotype: Its ends do not fully match the called genes, so a read error is possible. This sequence joins TRBV12-5 and TRBJ2-1; D is perhaps TRBD1 (6 bases). There are 15 residues in the CDR3. Germline CDR1 reads LGHNT; CDR2 reads FRNRAP. The CDR3 sequence: CASAAEITGHGEHFF. The CDR3 DNA reads as TGTGCTAGTGCCGCTGAGATTACAGGGCATGGTGAGCATTTCTTC. Together with reference TRBV12-5 and TRBJ2-1, the CDR3 gives the full variable domain: DARVTQTPRHKVTEMGQEVTMRCQPILGHNTVFWYRQTMMQGLELLAYFRNRAPLDDSGMPKDRFSAEMPDATLATLKIQPSEPRDSAVYFCASAAEITGHGEHFFGPGTRLTVL.

Comments on this clonotype: A much larger clone lies a single base off, so this may be a read error. This chain uses TRBV29-1 with TRBJ2-1; tentatively, D is TRBD2 (6 bases). The CDR3 runs 13 residues. Germline loops: CDR1 SQVTM, CDR2 ANQGSEA. In nucleotides, the CDR3 is TGCAGCGTTGGGCTAGCGAGGTACAGTGAGCAGTTCTTC. Encoded protein: CSVGLARYSEQFF.